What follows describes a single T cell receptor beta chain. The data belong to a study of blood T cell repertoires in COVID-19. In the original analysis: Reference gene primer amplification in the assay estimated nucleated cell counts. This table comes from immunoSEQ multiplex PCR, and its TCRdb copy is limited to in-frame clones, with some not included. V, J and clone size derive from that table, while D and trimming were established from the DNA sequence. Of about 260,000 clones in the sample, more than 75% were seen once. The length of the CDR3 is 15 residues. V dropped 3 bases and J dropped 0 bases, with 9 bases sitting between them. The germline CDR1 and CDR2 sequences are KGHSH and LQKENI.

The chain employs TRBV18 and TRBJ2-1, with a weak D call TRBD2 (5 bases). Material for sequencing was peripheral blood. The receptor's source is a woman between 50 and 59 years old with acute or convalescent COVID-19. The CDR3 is CASSPRDHSYNEQFF. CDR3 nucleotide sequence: TGTGCCAGCTCACCTCGGGATCACTCCTACAATGAGCAGTTCTTC.